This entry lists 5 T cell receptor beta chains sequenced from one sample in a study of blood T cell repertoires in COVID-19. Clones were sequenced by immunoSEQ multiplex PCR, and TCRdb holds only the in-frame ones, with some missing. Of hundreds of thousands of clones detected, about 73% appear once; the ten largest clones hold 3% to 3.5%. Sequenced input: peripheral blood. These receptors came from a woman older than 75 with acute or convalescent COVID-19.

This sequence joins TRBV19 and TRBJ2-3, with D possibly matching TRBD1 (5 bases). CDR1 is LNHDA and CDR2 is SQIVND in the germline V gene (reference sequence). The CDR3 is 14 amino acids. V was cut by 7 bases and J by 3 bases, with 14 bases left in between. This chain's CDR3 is CASKRGRATDTQYF. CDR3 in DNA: TGTGCCAGTAAAAGGGGCCGGGCGACAGATACGCAGTATTTT.

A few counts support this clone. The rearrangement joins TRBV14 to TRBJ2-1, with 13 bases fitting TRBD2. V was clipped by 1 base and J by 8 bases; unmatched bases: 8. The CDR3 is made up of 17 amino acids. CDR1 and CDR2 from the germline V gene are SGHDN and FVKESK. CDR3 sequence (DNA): TGTGCCAGCAGCCAAGGGTCTGTACTAGCGGGAGGGCATGAGCAGTTCTTC. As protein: CASSQGSVLAGGHEQFF.

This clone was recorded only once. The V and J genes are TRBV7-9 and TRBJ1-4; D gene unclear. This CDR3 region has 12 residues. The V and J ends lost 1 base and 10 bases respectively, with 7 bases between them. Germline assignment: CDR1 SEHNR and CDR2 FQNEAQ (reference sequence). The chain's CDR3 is CASSLGPGKLFF. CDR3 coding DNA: TGTGCCAGCAGCTTAGGGCCGGGAAAACTGTTTTTT.

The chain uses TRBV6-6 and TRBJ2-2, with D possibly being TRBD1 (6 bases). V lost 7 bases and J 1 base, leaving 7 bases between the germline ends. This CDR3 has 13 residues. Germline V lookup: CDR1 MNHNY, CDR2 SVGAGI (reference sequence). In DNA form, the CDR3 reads TGTGCCAGCAACAGGGAGAACACCGGGGAGCTGTTTTTT. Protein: CASNRENTGELFF.

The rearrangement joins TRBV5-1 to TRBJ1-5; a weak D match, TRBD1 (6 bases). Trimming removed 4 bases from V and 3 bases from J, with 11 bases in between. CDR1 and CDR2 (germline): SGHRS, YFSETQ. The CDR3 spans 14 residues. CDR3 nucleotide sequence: TGCGCCAGCAGCGTGGACAGTCTCAATCAGCCCCAGCATTTT. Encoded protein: CASSVDSLNQPQHF.